Below are 14 T cell receptor beta chains sequenced from a single sample in a study of T-cell memory formation after mild COVID-19. TCRdb redid the calling of the 5' RACE reads with MiXCR, one entry per CDR3 protein. The sample lists about 47,000 distinct CDR3 sequences, 7.5% to 10% seen once, with about 10% in the top ten. The sequencing sample was made of PBMCs or a T cell subset sorted from them (not recorded which). Every receptor here comes from an adult woman who had mild COVID-19 (a few samples of this study predate the infection). Cell type and time point are not known.

This clonotype came up many times. V usage is TRBV6-2 or TRBV6-3 and J usage is TRBJ2-7; D call uncertain. Germline V CDR1 and CDR2: MNHEY, SVGEGT. The CDR3 runs 12 residues. V lost 7 bases, J lost 1 base, and 8 bases lay in between. Here the CDR3 reads CASTEKSYEQYF. In nucleotides, the CDR3 is TGTGCCAGCACTGAAAAGTCCTACGAGCAGTACTTC.

The J gene is TRBJ1-2, the V gene TRBV24-1; D may be TRBD1 (6 bases). This CDR3 is built from 13 residues. V was cut by 2 bases and J by 4 bases, with 7 bases left in between. Germline V gives CDR1 KGHDR, CDR2 SFDVKD. The CDR3 nucleotides are TGTGCCACCAGTGATTCGGGGGCCTATGGCTACACCTTC. It codes for CATSDSGAYGYTF.

This clonotype was seen at least ten times. Written as DNA, the CDR3 is TGTGCCAGCTCACCTATCCCCCAGAACACTGAAGCTTTCTTT. It is translated as CASSPIPQNTEAFF. The chain joins TRBV18 to TRBJ1-1; D ambiguous. Per the germline V gene, CDR1 is KGHSH and CDR2 is LQKENI. There are 14 residues in the CDR3. V shed 3 bases and J shed 1 base, with 9 bases lying between them.

Only a few counts were recorded for this clonotype. The chain links TRBV24-1 to TRBJ1-1, with 7 positions matching TRBD1. Germline V lookup: CDR1 KGHDR, CDR2 SFDVKD. The CDR3 runs 14 residues. After removal of 7 bases from V and 4 bases from J, the junction contained 8 bases not matched to a gene. The CDR3 here is CATRGGGPGTEAFF. CDR3 DNA sequence: TGTGCCACCAGAGGGGGCGGGCCGGGCACTGAAGCTTTCTTT.

The table lists this clonotype with many counts. This chain joins TRBV5-1 and TRBJ2-2, with TRBD1 identical over 8 bases. CDR3 size: 14 residues. CDR1 SGHRS and CDR2 YFSETQ come from the germline V gene. The V and J ends lost 4 bases and 1 base, in that order; junction bases with no gene match: 0. The CDR3 region is CASSGTGNTGELFF. CDR3 sequence (DNA): TGCGCCAGCAGCGGGACAGGGAACACCGGGGAGCTGTTTTTT.

This clonotype showed up just a few times. The chain employs TRBV6-2 or TRBV6-3 and TRBJ2-7, with D possibly being TRBD1 or TRBD2 (5 bases each). The ends were cut back, 2 bases at V and 6 bases at J, with 14 bases in the middle. This CDR3 spans 14 amino acids. The germline CDR1 and CDR2 sequences are MNHEY and SVGEGT. The CDR3: CASSYVGPSAEQYF. The CDR3 nucleotides read TGTGCCAGCAGTTACGTGGGACCGAGTGCCGAGCAGTACTTC.

This clonotype appeared a few times. One junction end disagrees with the germline gene, perhaps due to a read error. V usage is TRBV2 and J usage is TRBJ1-2, with D possibly being TRBD1 (6 bases). Germline V gives CDR1 SNHLY, CDR2 FYNNEI. CDR3 size: 12 residues. The CDR3 spells CASLSGVSIPNF. In DNA, the CDR3 is TGTGCCAGCCTCTCAGGGGTCAGCATCCCGAACTTC. Full variable domain (rest looked up from reference TRBV2 and TRBJ1-2): EPEVTQTPSHQVTQMGQEVILRCVPISNHLYFYWYRQILGQKVEFLVSFYNNEISEKSEIFDDQFSVERPDGSNFTLKIRSTKLEDSAMYFCASLSGVSIPNFGSGTRLTVV.

In its sample, this clonotype was seen many times. The genes are TRBV12-3 or TRBV12-4 and TRBJ1-2; 10 nucleotides align to TRBD1. V was clipped by 3 bases and J by 7 bases; unmatched bases: 2. This CDR3 spans 13 amino acids. Written as DNA, the CDR3 is TGTGCCAGCAGTTTCGACAGGGGGCTTGGCTACACCTTC. This sequence encodes CASSFDRGLGYTF.

At least ten counts were recorded for this clonotype. The V call is TRBV25-1, the J call TRBJ2-7, with 8 bases matching TRBD2. CDR1 and CDR2 (germline): MGHDK, SYGVNS. The ends lost 7 bases at V and 3 bases at J; junction bases unmatched: 2. CDR3 length equals 12 residues. CDR3 coding DNA: TGTGCCAGCATGGCGGGAGGCTACGAGCAGTACTTC. It translates to CASMAGGYEQYF.

J is TRBJ2-1 and V is TRBV2; TRBD2 matches at 12 bases. V was pared by 7 bases and J by 12 bases, with 10 bases of the junction left unmatched. The germline gives CDR1 SNHLY, CDR2 FYNNEI. The CDR3 is made up of 14 amino acids. Here the CDR3 DNA reads TGTGCCAGCACCCTACCGGCTAGCGGGGGGGGGCAGTTCTTC. It codes for CASTLPASGGGQFF.

The chain is built from TRBV4-3 and TRBJ2-2, with D possibly TRBD1 on 6 matching bases. Trimming removed 4 bases at V and 8 bases at J, with 20 bases between. The CDR3 is 16 residues long. The germline gives CDR1 LGHNA, CDR2 YSLEER. CDR3 residues: CASSPTRGRRSGELFF. CDR3 in DNA: TGCGCCAGCAGCCCAACTAGGGGGAGACGGTCGGGGGAGCTGTTTTTT.

The chain links TRBV18 to TRBJ2-2; D unresolved. The CDR3 consists of 16 residues. V was shortened by 6 bases and J by 1 base, with 15 bases between the two germline ends. Germline V gives CDR1 KGHSH, CDR2 LQKENI. In DNA, the CDR3 is TGTGCCAGCTCCGTCTTTGGAACGGGGAACACCGGGGAGCTGTTTTTT. Amino acid sequence: CASSVFGTGNTGELFF.

This clonotype showed up just a few times. The J gene is TRBJ2-5, the V gene TRBV29-1; unclear D gene. CDR3 length equals 10 residues. Trimming pared 6 bases from V and 5 bases from J, leaving 7 bases between. Germline V lookup: CDR1 SQVTM, CDR2 ANQGSEA. The chain's CDR3 is CSVGEETQYF. The CDR3 DNA reads as TGCAGCGTAGGTGAGGAGACCCAGTACTTC.

The chain couples TRBV11-2 to TRBJ2-1, with TRBD2 matching over 16 bases. CDR1 is SGHAT, CDR2 FQNNGV, per germline. The junction had 11 bases not matched to a gene; V was cut back by 5 bases and J by 7 bases. The CDR3 runs to 18 residues. CDR3 protein: CASSLGPGLAGGRNEQFF. CDR3 sequence (DNA): TGTGCCAGCAGCCTCGGCCCGGGACTAGCGGGGGGGCGGAATGAGCAGTTCTTC.